Following are 23 T cell receptor beta chains from one sample sequenced in a study of shared clonotypes between healthy human individuals. TCRdb keeps only in-frame clones here, not all; method: immunoSEQ multiplex PCR. The sample records some 550,000 clones, about 97% being singletons. Input material: naive CD4+ T cells sorted from blood. As for subset: CD45RA+ positively selected. Every receptor here comes from a woman aged 30 to 39 in good health.

This clone was found once. This chain joins TRBV6-1 and TRBJ2-5; possibly TRBD1 for D (7 bases). From germline, CDR1 is MNHNS and CDR2 SASEGT. The CDR3 covers 16 residues. V was trimmed by 1 base and J by 6 bases, leaving 18 bases between them. This CDR3 reads CASSEGTGLRRQTQYF. CDR3 bases: TGTGCCAGCAGTGAAGGGACAGGACTAAGAAGGCAGACCCAGTACTTC.

The V gene is TRBV19, the J gene TRBJ1-6; D call uncertain. Trimming left V 4 bases short and J 10 bases short, with 11 bases between. The CDR3 totals 13 residues. CDR1 is LNHDA and CDR2 is SQIVND in the germline V gene (reference sequence). DNA for the CDR3: TGTGCCAGTAGTACTCAAGGCCGATCACCCCTCCACTTT. Translated, it gives CASSTQGRSPLHF.

The CDR3 DNA reads as TGCGCCAGCAGCTTAGGGACGGATAGCAATCAGCCCCAGCATTTT. As protein: CASSLGTDSNQPQHF. J is TRBJ1-5 and V is TRBV5-1, with D possibly being TRBD1 (5 bases). Germline-derived CDR1 and CDR2 are SGHRS and YFSETQ. V was cut by 2 bases and J by 0 bases, with 9 bases left in between. This CDR3 comprises 15 residues.

This chain uses TRBV6-5 with TRBJ1-1; a weak D match, TRBD1 (5 bases). The length of the CDR3 is 14 residues. Looked up from germline, CDR1 is MNHEY and CDR2 is SVGAGI. Trimming cost V 6 bases and J 0 bases, with 11 bases left between them. For the CDR3, the DNA is TGTGCCAGCAGAGCCGGGACCCTGAACACTGAAGCTTTCTTT. This encodes CASRAGTLNTEAFF.

This chain uses TRBV19 with TRBJ2-4; 15 bases map to TRBD2. There are 16 residues in the CDR3. V lost 5 bases to trimming and J lost 9 bases; unmatched junction nucleotides: 8. CDR1 is LNHDA and CDR2 is SQIVND in the germline V gene (reference sequence). CDR3 sequence reads: CASSYRTSGRALIQYF. The CDR3 region has the DNA TGTGCCAGTAGTTACCGGACTAGCGGGAGGGCCCTCATTCAGTACTTC.

The chain is built from TRBV4-2 and TRBJ1-1; D not resolved. Germline V gene sequence: CDR1 LGHNA, CDR2 YNFKEQ. Trimming removed 3 bases from V and 1 base from J, with 12 bases in between. The CDR3 covers 15 residues. The CDR3 DNA follows: TGTGCCAGCAGCCAGATCGCGGACTGGAACACTGAAGCTTTCTTT. Translating gives CASSQIADWNTEAFF.

The V gene is TRBV19, the J gene TRBJ2-1, with 8 nucleotides matching TRBD1. Looked up from germline, CDR1 is LNHDA and CDR2 is SQIVND (reference sequence). The CDR3 runs 15 residues. Trimming took 5 bases from V and 3 from J; bases not matched to a gene: 6. CDR3 DNA sequence: TGTGCCAGTAGTGCGGACAGGGCTAACTACAATGAGCAGTTCTTC. Translation: CASSADRANYNEQFF.

The chain carries TRBV18 and TRBJ1-1; TRBD1 is a possible D gene (6 bases). There are 16 residues in the CDR3. Trimming removed 4 bases at V and 2 bases at J, with 17 bases between. Germline CDR1 KGHSH, CDR2 LQKENI. CDR3 in amino acids: CASSQRRTANNTEAFF. As DNA, the CDR3 is TGTGCCAGCTCACAACGCAGGACAGCGAACAACACTGAAGCTTTCTTT.

The chain uses TRBV9 and TRBJ1-6, with D maybe TRBD1 (6 bases). The ends were cut back, 2 bases at V and 4 bases at J, with 7 bases in the middle. This CDR3 spans 14 amino acids. Looked up from germline, CDR1 is SGDLS and CDR2 is YYNGEE. Here the CDR3 reads CASSVGQYNSPLHF. Written as DNA, the CDR3 is TGTGCCAGCAGCGTCGGACAGTATAATTCACCCCTCCACTTT.

The V and J genes are TRBV7-8 and TRBJ2-7, with a possible D match to TRBD2 (6 bases). Trimming pared 2 bases from V and 4 bases from J, leaving 18 bases between. CDR1 and CDR2 from the germline V gene are SGHVS and FQNEAQ. The CDR3 has 16 amino acids. CDR3: CASSLRFGGVRYEQYF. CDR3 coding DNA: TGTGCCAGCAGCTTACGCTTTGGCGGGGTACGGTACGAGCAGTACTTC.

The chain combines TRBV14 with TRBJ1-5, with TRBD1 identical over 9 bases. CDR1 SGHDN and CDR2 FVKESK come from the germline V gene. The CDR3 covers 16 residues. Losses at the gene ends were 5 bases for V and 4 bases for J; bases not matched to a gene: 9. The CDR3 DNA sequence: TGTGCCAGCAGCTCAGACAGGGGGGGGTGGAATCAGCCCCAGCATTTT. Its translation: CASSSDRGGWNQPQHF.

This clone was counted once. The rearrangement joins TRBV19 to TRBJ2-1; TRBD2 matches at 10 bases. V was pared by 6 bases and J by 4 bases, with 6 bases of the junction left unmatched. This CDR3 contains 15 residues. Germline CDR1 reads LNHDA; CDR2 reads SQIVND (reference sequence). The CDR3 here is CASRAASGSYNEQFF. As DNA, the CDR3 is TGTGCCAGTAGAGCGGCTAGCGGGAGTTACAATGAGCAGTTCTTC.

The chain joins TRBV10-3 to TRBJ2-3, with no clear D. This CDR3 is 15 amino acids long. Trimming shortened V by 3 bases and J by 0 bases, and 10 bases separated the two germline ends. The V gene's germline CDR1 is ENHRY and CDR2 SYGVKD. CDR3 protein: CAISEPGDSTDTQYF. CDR3 nucleotides: TGTGCCATCAGTGAACCAGGAGATAGCACAGATACGCAGTATTTT.

The chain has TRBV5-1 and TRBJ2-7; TRBD1 matches at 7 bases. The CDR3 totals 15 residues. In germline, CDR1 is SGHRS, CDR2 YFSETQ. Trimming cost V 3 bases and J 2 bases; bases outside gene matches: 8. DNA for the CDR3: TGCGCCAGCAGCTCAACCGGGACAGCAGCCTACGAGCAGTACTTC. Its protein is CASSSTGTAAYEQYF.

The V and J genes are TRBV7-9 and TRBJ2-1; 7 bases are a match to TRBD2. The CDR3 totals 17 residues. V trimming: 0 bases; J trimming: 4 bases; junction bases outside the gene matches: 9. Germline CDR1 reads SEHNR; CDR2 reads FQNEAQ (reference sequence). In DNA form, the CDR3 reads TGTGCCAGCAGCTTAGCTCCCGGGCGGGAGACTTACAATGAGCAGTTCTTC. This gives the protein CASSLAPGRETYNEQFF.

The chain joins TRBV28 to TRBJ2-1; 12 bases fit TRBD2. This CDR3 spans 16 amino acids. Germline V gives CDR1 MDHEN, CDR2 SYDVKM. The V and J ends lost 6 bases and 4 bases, in that order; junction bases with no gene match: 7. Written as DNA, the CDR3 is TGTGCCAGCAGAGGGACTAGCGGGTACCGTTACAATGAGCAGTTCTTC. It is translated as CASRGTSGYRYNEQFF.

The chain joins TRBV28 to TRBJ2-5; D is unresolved. The J call is uncertain, as TRBJ2-7 better fits the DNA end. CDR1 is MDHEN and CDR2 is SYDVKM in the germline V gene. The CDR3 runs 12 residues. The CDR3 sequence is CASSTPTHEQYF. In DNA form, the CDR3 reads TGTGCCAGCTCTACTCCCACCCACGAGCAGTACTTC.

The rearrangement uses TRBV7-9 and TRBJ1-3; D not certain. This CDR3 spans 16 amino acids. Per the germline V gene, CDR1 is SEHNR and CDR2 is FQNEAQ (reference sequence). The ends were cut back, 1 base at V and 0 bases at J, with 10 bases in the middle. This CDR3 reads CASSLVGPNSGNTIYF. CDR3 bases: TGTGCCAGCAGCTTAGTAGGCCCAAACTCTGGAAACACCATATATTTT.

The chain recombines TRBV23-1 with TRBJ2-1, with D possibly matching TRBD1 (7 bases). TRBV23-1 is treated as an ORF (open reading frame) with a function not yet certain. The V gene lost 0 bases and the J gene lost 10 bases, with 13 bases spanning the gap. The CDR3 covers 14 residues. The DNA of the CDR3 is TGCGCCAGCAGTCAATCGGAGGGGGCAATAGAGCAGTTCTTC. Translation gives CASSQSEGAIEQFF.

The J gene is TRBJ1-5, the V gene TRBV28; 8 positions match TRBD1. J gave up 9 bases and V 5 bases, and 6 bases lay outside the gene matches. Germline assignment: CDR1 MDHEN and CDR2 SYDVKM. CDR3 length: 13 residues. The DNA for the CDR3 is TGTGCCAGCAGTGGGACAGGTCCCGGGCCCCAGCATTTT. Its protein is CASSGTGPGPQHF.

This clone appeared once. The rearrangement uses TRBV7-8 and TRBJ2-7; TRBD2 aligns across 15 bases. V dropped 1 base and J dropped 3; count of bases not matched to a gene: 7. This CDR3 is built from 18 residues. Germline V CDR1 and CDR2: SGHVS, FQNEAQ. DNA for the CDR3: TGTGCCAGCAGCTTAGGGGGACTAGCGGGAGGAGGGAGCTACGAGCAGTACTTC. The encoded protein is CASSLGGLAGGGSYEQYF.

Here the CDR3 reads CASRLTPWSDTQYF. The CDR3, as DNA: TGCGCCAGCCGCCTCACGCCGTGGTCAGATACGCAGTATTTT. The rearrangement links TRBV5-1 to TRBJ2-3; no definite D call. Germline lookup yields CDR1 SGHRS and CDR2 YFSETQ. The CDR3 sequence is 14 residues long. Deletions cut 7 bases from V and 4 bases from J, with 16 bases between. The full variable domain, in which reference TRBV5-1 and TRBJ2-3 provide the parts outside the CDR3, is KAGVTQTPRYLIKTRGQQVTLSCSPISGHRSVSWYQQTPGQGLQFLFEYFSETQRNKGNFPGRFSGRQFSNSRSEMNVSTLELGDSALYLCASRLTPWSDTQYFGPGTRLTVL.

DNA of the CDR3: TGTGCCAGCAGCTCCCGCTCTAGCGGATACGAGCAGTACTTC. It encodes CASSSRSSGYEQYF. V usage is TRBV27 and J usage is TRBJ2-7; TRBD2 matches at 7 bases. Trimming cost V 6 bases and J 4 bases; bases outside gene matches: 9. Germline V gives CDR1 MNHEY, CDR2 SMNVEV (reference sequence). The CDR3 is 14 residues long.